Following are 16 T cell receptor beta chains from one sample sequenced in a study of molecular identifiers for immune sequencing clone quantification. TCRdb analysed the PCR reads with MiXCR anew, one entry per CDR3 protein. The table records 85,000 to 90,000 distinct CDR3 sequences, about 20% of them present only once. Specimen: naive CD8+ T cells from blood, with Jurkat cell RNA spiked in. Subset meaning: FACS-sorted CD8+CD4-CCR7+CD45RA+ naive T cells. The receptors here all came from a human donor in good health. Some libraries in this study had Jurkat cell RNA spiked in.

This clonotype has a count of ten or more. The genes are TRBV7-9 and TRBJ2-1, with D possibly TRBD2 on 6 matching bases. Trimming took 0 bases from V and 0 from J, leaving 12 bases between them. CDR1 and CDR2 (germline): SEHNR, FQNEAQ (reference sequence). The length of the CDR3 is 17 residues. The DNA for the CDR3 is TGTGCCAGCAGCTTAGCGCTAGGGACTGTCTCCTACAATGAGCAGTTCTTC. The encoded protein is CASSLALGTVSYNEQFF.

This clonotype was seen repeatedly, ten times or more. The chain joins TRBV5-5 to TRBJ2-1; 14 positions match TRBD2. The CDR3 loop spans 16 amino acids. The V segment lost 0 bases and the J segment 7 bases; nucleotides outside the gene matches: 3. From germline, CDR1 is SGHKS and CDR2 YYEKEE (reference sequence). CDR3 residues: CASSLAGTSGGNEQFF. CDR3 nucleotides: TGTGCCAGCAGCTTGGCTGGGACTAGCGGGGGTAATGAGCAGTTCTTC.

This clonotype was seen ten or more times. The chain recombines TRBV7-2 with TRBJ2-7, with TRBD2 matching over 12 bases. The germline CDR1 and CDR2 sequences are SGHTA and FQGNSA. The CDR3 has 18 residues. V was pared by 1 base and J by 4 bases, with 11 bases of the junction left unmatched. As DNA, the CDR3 is TGTGCCAGCAGCTTAGAGCCGACTCTAGCGGGAGGGGATTACGAGCAGTACTTC. Protein product: CASSLEPTLAGGDYEQYF. Drawing the rest from reference TRBV7-2 and TRBJ2-7, the complete variable domain is GAGVSQSPSNKVTEKGKDVELRCDPISGHTALYWYRQSLGQGLEFLIYFQGNSAPDKSGLPSDRFSAERTGGSVSTLTIQRTQQEDSAVYLCASSLEPTLAGGDYEQYFGPGTRLTVT.

This clonotype was detected ten times or more. The gene calls are TRBV7-9 and TRBJ2-4; 11 nucleotides line up with TRBD1. Unmatched junction bases numbered 5, after V lost 4 bases and J lost 15 bases. CDR3 length: 12 residues. Germline V lookup: CDR1 SEHNR, CDR2 FQNEAQ (reference sequence). CDR3 nucleotides: TGTGCCAGCAGCTCGGACAGGGGGCTTGGGTACTTC. It is translated as CASSSDRGLGYF.

This clonotype was seen at least ten times. V gene TRBV7-9 combines with J gene TRBJ2-1; perhaps TRBD2 as D (5 bases). V lost 5 bases to trimming and J lost 0 bases, with 14 bases between them. Germline lookup yields CDR1 SEHNR and CDR2 FQNEAQ (reference sequence). The CDR3 contains 16 residues. Here the CDR3 reads CASSPTRESSYNEQFF. CDR3 bases: TGTGCCAGCAGCCCTACTCGGGAAAGCTCCTACAATGAGCAGTTCTTC.

This clonotype was recorded many times. This chain connects TRBV4-2 to TRBJ1-1, with D unclear. Germline CDR1 and CDR2: LGHNA and YNFKEQ. The CDR3 runs 14 residues. The germline V and J ends were trimmed by 3 bases and 1 base, with 9 bases remaining between them. The CDR3 coding sequence is TGTGCCAGCAGCCAGCCAAGACAGAACACTGAAGCTTTCTTT. Translating gives CASSQPRQNTEAFF.

Ten or more counts support this clonotype. The gene calls are TRBV6-5 and TRBJ2-1; 7 bases match TRBD1. Per the germline V gene, CDR1 is MNHEY and CDR2 is SVGAGI. The CDR3 loop spans 15 amino acids. Germline trimming cut 4 bases from V and 1 base from J; bases unmatched to any gene: 4. CDR3 DNA: TGTGCCAGCAGTTCACCGGACAGGTCCTACAATGAGCAGTTCTTC. Its translation is CASSSPDRSYNEQFF.

As to this clonotype: A read error may be the cause here, since a much bigger clone is one base away. The V call is TRBV4-3, the J call TRBJ1-2, with a weak D call TRBD1 (5 bases). The CDR3 has 14 residues. Germline CDR1 LGHNA, CDR2 YSLEER. The CDR3 bases are TGCGCCGGCAGCCAAGATATCAGGGCGTATGGCTACACCTTC. Translated: CAGSQDIRAYGYTF.

This clonotype was detected many times. V is TRBV2 and J is TRBJ2-3; D not resolved. CDR3 length equals 12 residues. The ends were cut back, 7 bases at V and 3 bases at J, with 8 bases in the middle. CDR1 is SNHLY, CDR2 FYNNEI, per germline. CDR3 nucleotide sequence: TGTGCCAGCATTGGCAGTACAGATACGCAGTATTTT. This codes for CASIGSTDTQYF. Supplemented by reference TRBV2 and TRBJ2-3, the full variable domain reads EPEVTQTPSHQVTQMGQEVILRCVPISNHLYFYWYRQILGQKVEFLVSFYNNEISEKSEIFDDQFSVERPDGSNFTLKIRSTKLEDSAMYFCASIGSTDTQYFGPGTRLTVL.

This clonotype came up a few times. It may be a read error: a sequence one base away is much more abundant. CDR3 in DNA: TGTGCCAGCAGTTATCACAGGAGCCAAGGAGAGACCCAGTACTTC. Encoded protein: CASSYHRSQGETQYF. The chain employs TRBV6-2 or TRBV6-3 and TRBJ2-5, with D possibly being TRBD1 (5 bases). V was shortened by 3 bases and J by 4 bases, with 15 bases between the two germline ends. CDR1 and CDR2 from the germline V gene are MNHEY and SVGEGT. The CDR3 totals 15 residues.

Of note for this clonotype: A clone one base away is much larger, so this may be a read error. The conserved closing phenylalanine or tryptophan is absent in this CDR3, likely reflecting a read error. The chain is built from TRBV9 and TRBJ2-7, with 9 positions matching TRBD1. Germline V lookup: CDR1 SGDLS, CDR2 YYNGEE. The CDR3 is made up of 15 amino acids. V lost 0 bases, J lost 4 bases, and 5 bases stayed unmatched. As DNA, the CDR3 is TGTGCCAGCAGCGTAGGGGGACAGGGAAGGTACGAGCAGTACCTC. Translating gives CASSVGGQGRYEQYL.

Concerning this clonotype: A much larger clone lies a single base off, so this may be a read error. The gene calls are TRBV20-1 and TRBJ2-7, with 10 bases lining up with TRBD2. Germline V gene data show CDR1 as DFQATT and CDR2 as SNEGSKA (reference sequence). The CDR3 contains 13 residues. DNA for the CDR3: TGCGGTGCGCCCGTTAGCGGGGGGTACGAGCAGTACTTC. Protein product: CGAPVSGGYEQYF.

This clonotype was recorded at least ten times. J is TRBJ2-7 and V is TRBV12-3 or TRBV12-4; 7 bases line up with TRBD2. After removal of 1 base from V and 3 bases from J, the junction contained 9 bases not matched to a gene. This CDR3 is 16 amino acids long. The DNA of the CDR3 is TGTGCCAGCAGTTTAGTCTCGGCTAGCGGTTACTACGAGCAGTACTTC. It codes for CASSLVSASGYYEQYF.

This clonotype was seen repeatedly, ten times or more. This rearrangement joins TRBV28 to TRBJ1-4, with 7 bases aligning to TRBD1. From germline, CDR1 is MDHEN and CDR2 SYDVKM. Trimming took 6 bases from V and 5 from J; bases not matched to a gene: 6. CDR3 length: 14 residues. The CDR3 DNA reads TGTGCCAGCAGCCCCGACAGGGTAAATGAAAAACTGTTTTTT. Translation gives CASSPDRVNEKLFF.

This clonotype was seen at least ten times. The chain has TRBV6-2 or TRBV6-3 and TRBJ1-1; D is unclear. The CDR3 has 13 amino acids. Germline loops: CDR1 MNHEY, CDR2 SVGEGT. The germline V and J ends were trimmed by 5 bases and 3 bases, with 10 bases remaining between them. The CDR3 is CASSRRTYTEAFF. In DNA form, the CDR3 reads TGTGCCAGCAGTCGTAGGACCTACACTGAAGCTTTCTTT.

Comments on this clonotype: A single base separates this from a much larger clone, so it may be a read error. V and J are TRBV12-3 or TRBV12-4 and TRBJ1-1; D is possibly TRBD1 (6 bases). The CDR3 is 15 residues long. CDR3 protein: CASSSPTRGGTEAIF. The CDR3 bases are TGTGCCAGCAGTTCGCCCACCAGGGGTGGCACTGAAGCTATCTTT.